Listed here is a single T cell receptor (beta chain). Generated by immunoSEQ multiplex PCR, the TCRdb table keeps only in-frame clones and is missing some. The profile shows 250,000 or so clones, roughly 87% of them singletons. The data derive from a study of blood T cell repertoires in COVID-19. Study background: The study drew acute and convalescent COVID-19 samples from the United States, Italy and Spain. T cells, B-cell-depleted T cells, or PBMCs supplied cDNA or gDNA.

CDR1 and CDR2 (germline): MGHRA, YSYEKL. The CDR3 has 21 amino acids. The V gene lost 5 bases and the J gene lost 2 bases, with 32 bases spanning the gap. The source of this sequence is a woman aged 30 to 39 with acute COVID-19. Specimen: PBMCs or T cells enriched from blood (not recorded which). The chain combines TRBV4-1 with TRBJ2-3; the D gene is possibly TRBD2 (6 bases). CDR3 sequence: CASSNPLKKLGTPHFTDTQYF. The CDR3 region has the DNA TGCGCCAGCAGCAACCCTCTAAAAAAATTGGGGACTCCACATTTCACAGATACGCAGTATTTT.